This record looks at one TCR beta chain sequence and its context. The data originate from a study of blood T cell repertoires in COVID-19. At the level of the study: COVID-19 samples, acute and convalescent, were from the United States, Italy and Spain. T cells, B-cell-depleted T cells, or PBMCs supplied cDNA or gDNA.

Per germline, CDR1 DFQATT and CDR2 SNEGSKA (reference sequence). The germline V and J ends were trimmed by 3 bases and 4 bases, with 6 bases remaining between them. The CDR3 is 12 residues long. Original processing notes: Nucleated cell counts were estimated from reference gene primer amplification. Profiling relied on immunoSEQ multiplex PCR, and the TCRdb table lists in-frame clones only, not all of them. Clonal size and the V and J genes are those of that table, whereas D and trimming came from the DNA. The repertoire holds 200,000 to 250,000 clones, with around 82% as singletons. This TCR came from an older woman with acute or convalescent COVID-19. J is TRBJ1-4 and V is TRBV20-1, with no clear D. Material: peripheral blood. The CDR3 reads CSASADNEKLFF. DNA of the CDR3: TGCAGTGCTAGTGCAGATAATGAAAAACTGTTTTTT.